The 31 T cell receptor beta chains below come from one sample, sequenced in a study of T cells in Graves' hyperthyroidism and ophthalmopathy. Amplification of TCR beta CDR3 regions was performed using RNA transcripts as template. The HTBI primer set was used in a first-round RT-PCR of the TCR CDR3. Via MiXCR, TCRdb re-called the multiplex PCR reads, giving one row per CDR3 protein. The table has hundreds of thousands of distinct CDR3 sequences, 16% seen once. Sequencing was performed on blood. Receptor source: a middle-aged woman with Graves' ophthalmopathy.

This clonotype has a count of ten or more. This chain uses TRBV11-2 with TRBJ2-1; 11 positions agree with TRBD2. The CDR3 is made up of 17 amino acids. The ends lost 4 bases at V and 3 bases at J; junction bases unmatched: 8. Looked up from germline, CDR1 is SGHAT and CDR2 is FQNNGV. In nucleotides, the CDR3 is TGTGCCAGCAGCTACTCTGGGACTAGCGGCCTCTACAATGAGCAGTTCTTC. This codes for CASSYSGTSGLYNEQFF.

The chain couples TRBV5-1 to TRBJ2-7; TRBD1 aligns across 7 bases. After removal of 4 bases from V and 7 bases from J, the junction contained 11 bases not matched to a gene. There are 14 residues in the CDR3. CDR1 and CDR2 (germline): SGHRS, YFSETQ. Written as DNA, the CDR3 is TGCGCCAGCAGCCCGGGGACAGCCAAGGGGGAGCAGTACTTC. Translated: CASSPGTAKGEQYF.

This clonotype was seen a few times. This rearrangement joins TRBV6-1 to TRBJ2-3; 8 nucleotides align to TRBD2. V lost 6 bases, J lost 7 bases, and 9 bases stayed unmatched. Germline CDR1 reads MNHNS; CDR2 reads SASEGT. CDR3 length: 14 amino acids. The CDR3 sequence is CASRPGLDTNTQYF. The CDR3, as DNA: TGTGCCAGCAGGCCGGGACTAGACACGAATACGCAGTATTTT.

This clonotype was detected ten times or more. The CDR3 DNA sequence: TGTGCCAGCAGCTTAGTTGAGCGGTCGTACGAGCAGTACTTC. Translating gives CASSLVERSYEQYF. V usage is TRBV7-9 and J usage is TRBJ2-7; TRBD2 might be the D (5 bases). CDR1 SEHNR and CDR2 FQNEAQ come from the germline V gene (reference sequence). V lost 1 base and J 4 bases, leaving 11 bases between the germline ends. This CDR3 contains 14 residues.

This clonotype was found a few times. One junction end disagrees with the germline gene, perhaps due to a read error. The chain employs TRBV6-2 or TRBV6-3 and TRBJ1-1, with D possibly TRBD1 on 5 matching bases. Germline V lookup: CDR1 MNHEY, CDR2 SVGEGT. CDR3 length equals 13 residues. The CDR3 coding sequence is TGTGCCAGCAGTTACGGGGGGAACCCTGAAGCTTTCTTT. This sequence encodes CASSYGGNPEAFF.

Details on this clonotype: A much larger clone lies a single base off, so this may be a read error. The rearrangement links TRBV6-5 to TRBJ2-7; TRBD2 aligns across 8 bases. The CDR3 spans 17 residues. CDR1 and CDR2 (germline): MNHEY, SVGAGI. CDR3 nucleotides: TGTGCCAGCAGTTACGGAGGGATTGCGGCCCTGCGGGGGGAGCGGTACTTC. Its protein product is CASSYGGIAALRGERYF.

There are a few counts of this clonotype. This chain uses TRBV20-1 with TRBJ2-7; 8 nucleotides match TRBD1. CDR1 and CDR2 (germline): DFQATT, SNEGSKA (reference sequence). After removal of 0 bases from V and 3 bases from J, the junction contained 16 bases not matched to a gene. The CDR3 covers 18 residues. CDR3 residues: CSARDSTRGGTGNYEQYF. CDR3 bases: TGCAGTGCTAGAGATTCTACCCGTGGAGGGACAGGAAACTACGAGCAGTACTTC.

This clonotype was counted at least ten times. J is TRBJ2-3 and V is TRBV28; TRBD1 aligns across 11 bases. This CDR3 has 15 residues. Germline CDR1 MDHEN, CDR2 SYDVKM. V was pared by 2 bases and J by 4 bases, with 2 bases of the junction left unmatched. In DNA form, the CDR3 reads TGTGCCAGCAGTTTACCGGGACAGGGGGCAGATACGCAGTATTTT. Encoded protein: CASSLPGQGADTQYF.

At least ten counts were recorded for this clonotype. J is TRBJ2-7 and V is TRBV2; maybe TRBD2 (6 bases). Trimming stripped 2 bases from V and 2 bases from J, with 16 bases between. Germline V CDR1 and CDR2: SNHLY, FYNNEI. The CDR3 is 16 residues long. The CDR3 loop is CASSERAEGLTYEQYF. DNA of the CDR3: TGTGCCAGCAGTGAACGGGCGGAGGGGCTGACCTACGAGCAGTACTTC.

This clonotype was observed a few times. The CDR3 is CSAEGQTLSSYEQYF. The CDR3 nucleotides read TGCAGTGCCGAGGGACAGACATTAAGCTCCTACGAGCAGTACTTC. This rearrangement joins TRBV20-1 to TRBJ2-7, with 7 bases identical to TRBD1. The ends lost 6 bases at V and 0 bases at J; junction bases unmatched: 11. From germline, CDR1 is DFQATT and CDR2 SNEGSKA (reference sequence). CDR3 length equals 15 residues.

This clonotype was picked up many times. The V call is TRBV12-3 or TRBV12-4, the J call TRBJ1-1; D not certain. The CDR3 extends over 13 amino acids. Trimming left V 3 bases short and J 10 bases short, with 15 bases between. CDR3 nucleotide sequence: TGTGCCAGCAGTTTTGCTGGGGTTGAATCAGCTTTCTTT. Amino acid sequence: CASSFAGVESAFF.

This clonotype was counted a few times. The chain couples TRBV28 to TRBJ1-4; no firm D call. V lost 4 bases and J 8 bases, leaving 11 bases between the germline ends. There are 13 residues in the CDR3. From germline, CDR1 is MDHEN and CDR2 SYDVKM. CDR3 coding DNA: TGTGCCAGCAGTTACCACAGTGGCGAAAAACTGTTTTTT. Its translation is CASSYHSGEKLFF.

The chain is built from TRBV24-1 and TRBJ2-2; D ambiguous. In germline, CDR1 is KGHDR, CDR2 SFDVKD. V dropped 4 bases and J dropped 4 bases, with 12 bases sitting between them. This CDR3 has 15 amino acids. The CDR3 region has the DNA TGTGCCACCAGTGACCCCGGGTCCAGCACCGGGGAGCTGTTTTTT. Protein sequence: CATSDPGSSTGELFF.

This clonotype was detected ten times or more. The CDR3 loop reads CASSLEPGGELFF. The CDR3 coding sequence is TGCGCCAGCAGCCTCGAACCCGGCGGGGAGCTGTTTTTT. This rearrangement joins TRBV5-1 to TRBJ2-2; D ambiguous. CDR1 and CDR2 (germline): SGHRS, YFSETQ. The CDR3 is 13 residues long. With 4 bases removed from V and 7 bases from J, the gap between germline ends came to 11 bases.

This clonotype came up many times. This chain's CDR3 is CASSSRPGDTQYF. For the CDR3, the DNA is TGTGCCAGCAGCTCCAGACCCGGAGATACGCAGTATTTT. This chain connects TRBV7-6 to TRBJ2-3; D unresolved. This CDR3 is 13 amino acids long. The V end was cut by 4 bases, the J end by 5 bases, with 10 bases between. Germline V CDR1 and CDR2: SGHVS, FNYEAQ.

The chain employs TRBV6-1 and TRBJ1-3, with D perhaps matching TRBD1 (6 bases). V lost 5 bases and J lost 2, with 13 bases in between. The germline V gene has CDR1 MNHNS and CDR2 SASEGT. The CDR3 runs to 15 residues. The CDR3 reads CASSPPGATGNTIYF. CDR3 coding DNA: TGTGCCAGCAGTCCTCCAGGGGCCACTGGAAACACCATATATTTT.

The chain combines TRBV5-1 with TRBJ2-6; tentatively, D is TRBD2 (6 bases). The CDR3 is made up of 15 amino acids. Trimming stripped 4 bases from V and 3 bases from J, with 11 bases between. Per the germline V gene, CDR1 is SGHRS and CDR2 is YFSETQ. The CDR3 nucleotides read TGCGCCAGCAGCCCTACTAGCTTTGGGGCCAACGTCCTGACTTTC. The encoded protein is CASSPTSFGANVLTF.

This clonotype was detected only a few times. The chain uses TRBV20-1 and TRBJ1-4, with D hard to call. The V gene's germline CDR1 is DFQATT and CDR2 SNEGSKA (reference sequence). Trimming removed 3 bases at V and 4 bases at J, with 3 bases between. This CDR3 has 11 residues. This CDR3 reads CSASSNEKLFF. The CDR3, as DNA: TGCAGTGCTAGCAGTAATGAAAAACTGTTTTTT.

This clonotype came up a few times. At one end the junction does not follow the germline gene, possibly because of a read error. This chain uses TRBV7-8 with TRBJ1-6, with TRBD1 identical over 7 bases. Per the germline V gene, CDR1 is SGHVS and CDR2 is FQNEAQ. This CDR3 region has 14 residues. This CDR3 reads CASSPGTVLSPLYF. CDR3 in DNA: TGTGCCAGCAGCCCCGGGACAGTGCTTTCACCCCTCTACTTT.

At least ten counts were recorded for this clonotype. V usage is TRBV14 and J usage is TRBJ2-7; D is unclear. Deletions cut 2 bases from V and 5 bases from J, with 10 bases between. The CDR3 consists of 13 residues. Germline V CDR1 and CDR2: SGHDN, FVKESK. The CDR3, as DNA: TGTGCCAGCAGCCAAAGTTTACTCCACGAGCAGTACTTC. Its translation: CASSQSLLHEQYF.

This clonotype was observed at least ten times. The CDR3 region is CASTVDSGPYNEQFF. Written as DNA, the CDR3 is TGTGCCAGCACCGTCGATAGCGGACCTTACAATGAGCAGTTCTTC. V is TRBV11-1 and J is TRBJ2-1; TRBD2 is a possible D gene (6 bases). The CDR3 extends over 15 amino acids. Trimming left V 7 bases short and J 4 bases short, with 17 bases between. In germline, CDR1 is SGHAT, CDR2 FQDESV (reference sequence).

The chain carries TRBV15 and TRBJ2-1; tentatively, D is TRBD2 (6 bases). V was cut by 5 bases and J by 0 bases, with 11 bases left in between. CDR3 length: 15 amino acids. Germline lookup yields CDR1 LNHNV and CDR2 YYDKDF (reference sequence). In DNA, the CDR3 is TGTGCCACCAGCGGGGACTTAAGCTCCTACAATGAGCAGTTCTTC. Translating it yields CATSGDLSSYNEQFF.

This clonotype occurred many times. This chain joins TRBV6-5 and TRBJ2-1; a possible D gene is TRBD2 (5 bases). This CDR3 comprises 15 residues. V gave up 2 bases and J gave up 4 bases, with 12 bases separating them. Germline V CDR1 and CDR2: MNHEY, SVGAGI. CDR3 region: CASSYRLAPYNEQFF. DNA of the CDR3: TGTGCCAGCAGTTACCGGTTAGCGCCATACAATGAGCAGTTCTTC.

This clonotype came up many times. The chain employs TRBV20-1 and TRBJ2-5; 9 nucleotides agree with TRBD2. After removal of 2 bases from V and 5 bases from J, the junction contained 6 bases not matched to a gene. Germline V gives CDR1 DFQATT, CDR2 SNEGSKA (reference sequence). The CDR3 totals 14 residues. The CDR3 spells CSARRLAGTETQYF. The CDR3 nucleotides are TGCAGTGCTAGAAGGCTAGCGGGAACTGAGACCCAGTACTTC.

This clonotype has only a few counts. The V and J genes are TRBV2 and TRBJ2-2; TRBD2 agrees at 9 bases. The CDR3 contains 16 residues. Losses at the gene ends were 6 bases for V and 0 bases for J; bases not matched to a gene: 5. Germline loops: CDR1 SNHLY, CDR2 FYNNEI. CDR3 in amino acids: CASRSLAGPNTGELFF. Here the CDR3 DNA reads TGTGCCAGCAGGAGTCTAGCGGGGCCGAACACCGGGGAGCTGTTTTTT.

The chain carries TRBV12-3 or TRBV12-4 and TRBJ1-4; TRBD1 is a possible D gene (5 bases). The CDR3 totals 14 residues. V was cut by 6 bases and J by 8 bases, with 16 bases left in between. CDR3 in DNA: TGTGCCAGCAGGCTGGGACGGAGGGCGGAAAAACTGTTTTTT. Translated, it gives CASRLGRRAEKLFF.

The chain links TRBV12-3 or TRBV12-4 to TRBJ2-7; D perhaps matches TRBD1 (6 bases). Trimming took 5 bases from V and 0 from J, leaving 17 bases between them. This CDR3 has 16 residues. This CDR3 reads CASSPSLQGSSYEQYF. CDR3 coding DNA: TGTGCCAGCAGTCCCTCATTACAGGGTAGCTCCTACGAGCAGTACTTC.

This clonotype showed up many times. The chain uses TRBV11-2 and TRBJ1-2; the D is unclear. Deletions cut 0 bases from V and 6 bases from J, with 11 bases between. CDR1 is SGHAT and CDR2 is FQNNGV in the germline V gene. The CDR3 runs 14 residues. CDR3 sequence: CASSLDRRGDGYTF. The DNA of the CDR3 is TGTGCCAGCAGCTTAGATCGCCGGGGAGATGGCTACACCTTC.

This clonotype was detected only once. It may be a read error: a sequence one base away is much more abundant. J is TRBJ2-7 and V is TRBV20-1; 11 bases line up with TRBD2. The length of the CDR3 is 15 residues. The germline V gene has CDR1 DFQATT and CDR2 SNEGSKA (reference sequence). The junction had 14 bases not matched to a gene; V was cut back by 6 bases and J by 7 bases. CDR3 amino acids: CSAPGLAVPWGEQYF. The CDR3 region has the DNA TGCAGTGCCCCGGGACTAGCGGTCCCCTGGGGTGAGCAGTACTTC.

This clonotype turned up a few times. The CDR3 region is CAARTGEYGYTF. Here the CDR3 DNA reads TGTGCCGCCAGGACAGGGGAGTATGGCTACACCTTC. The V call is TRBV2, the J call TRBJ1-2; 9 nucleotides agree with TRBD1. Germline CDR1 is SNHLY and CDR2 is FYNNEI. V lost 11 bases, J lost 5 bases, and 6 bases stayed unmatched. CDR3 size: 12 residues.

The V and J genes are TRBV20-1 and TRBJ2-1; 7 bases line up with TRBD2. The CDR3 has 15 amino acids. V lost 0 bases, J lost 2 bases, and 4 bases stayed unmatched. CDR1 and CDR2 (germline): DFQATT, SNEGSKA (reference sequence). The CDR3 region is CSARERAGTYNEQFF. The DNA of the CDR3 is TGCAGTGCTAGAGAGCGAGCGGGGACCTACAATGAGCAGTTCTTC.